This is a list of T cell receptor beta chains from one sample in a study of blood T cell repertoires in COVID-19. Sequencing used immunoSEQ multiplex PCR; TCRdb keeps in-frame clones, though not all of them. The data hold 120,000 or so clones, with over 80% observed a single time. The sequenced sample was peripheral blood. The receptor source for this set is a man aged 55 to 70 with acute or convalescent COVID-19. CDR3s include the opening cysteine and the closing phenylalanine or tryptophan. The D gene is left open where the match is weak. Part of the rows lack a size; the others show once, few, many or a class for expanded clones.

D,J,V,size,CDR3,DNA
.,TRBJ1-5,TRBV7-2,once,CASSRGGVPNQPQHF,TGTGCCAGCAGCCGTGGGGGGGTCCCTAATCAGCCCCAGCATTTT
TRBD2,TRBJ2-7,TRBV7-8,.,CASSLKAGLVPYEQYF,TGTGCCAGCAGCTTAAAGGCGGGACTAGTGCCTTACGAGCAGTACTTC
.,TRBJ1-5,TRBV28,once,CASIGGEGYQPQHF,TGTGCCAGCATCGGAGGGGAAGGGTATCAGCCCCAGCATTTT
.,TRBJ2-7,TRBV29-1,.,CSVAGGDRAYEQYF,TGCAGCGTTGCAGGCGGTGACAGAGCCTACGAGCAGTACTTC
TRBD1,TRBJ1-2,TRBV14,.,CASSPGQGAHGYTF,TGTGCCAGCAGCCCAGGACAGGGGGCTCATGGCTACACCTTC
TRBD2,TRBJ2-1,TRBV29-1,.,CSVGTSDSYNEQFF,TGCAGCGTGGGGACTAGCGACTCCTACAATGAGCAGTTCTTC
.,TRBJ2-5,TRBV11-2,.,CASSLGQVGETQYF,TGTGCCAGCAGCTTAGGACAGGTGGGGGAGACCCAGTACTTC
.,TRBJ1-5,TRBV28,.,CASSLYRARPQHF,TGTGCCAGCAGTTTATACAGGGCACGTCCCCAGCATTTT
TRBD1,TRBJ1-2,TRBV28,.,CASSSGGKNLGYGYTF,TGTGCCAGCAGTTCAGGGGGCAAAAACTTAGGGTATGGCTACACCTTC
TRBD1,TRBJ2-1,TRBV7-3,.,CASSLRFDRGREQFF,TGTGCCAGCAGCTTAAGATTCGACAGGGGTCGTGAGCAGTTCTTC
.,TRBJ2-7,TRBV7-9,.,CASSREGGGIYEQYF,TGTGCCAGCAGTCGCGAAGGGGGTGGGATCTACGAGCAGTACTTC
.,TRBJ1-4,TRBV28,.,CASREVGEKLFF,TGTGCCAGCAGAGAGGTTGGTGAAAAACTGTTTTTT
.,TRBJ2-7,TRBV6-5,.,CASSLQDYEQYF,TGTGCCAGCTCCCTTCAGGACTACGAGCAGTACTTC
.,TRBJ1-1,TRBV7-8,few,CASRDGGRLNTEAFF,TGTGCCAGCAGAGACGGGGGACGCCTGAACACTGAAGCTTTCTTT
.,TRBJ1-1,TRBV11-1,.,CASSFRGNTEAFF,TGTGCCAGCAGCTTCCGGGGGAACACTGAAGCTTTCTTT
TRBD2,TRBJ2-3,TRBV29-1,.,CSVGLAGGGTDTQYF,TGCAGCGTCGGACTAGCGGGGGGGGGCACAGATACGCAGTATTTT
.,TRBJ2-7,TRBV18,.,CASSPTSGKLSYEQYF,TGTGCCAGCTCACCTACCTCAGGCAAACTCTCCTACGAGCAGTACTTC
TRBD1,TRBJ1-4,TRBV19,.,CASEDRGNEKLFF,TGTGCCAGTGAAGACAGGGGTAATGAAAAACTGTTTTTT
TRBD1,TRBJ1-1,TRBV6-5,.,CASRVSGGTEAFF,TGTGCCAGCAGGGTTTCAGGGGGCACTGAAGCTTTCTTT
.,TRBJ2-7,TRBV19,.,CASSISGHISSYEQYF,TGTGCCAGTAGTATTTCGGGACACATTTCCTCCTACGAGCAGTACTTC